The rows below give T cell receptor beta chains drawn from one sample of a study of human T cells and chemical hapten exposure. Each CDR3 protein is one row after TCRdb ran MiXCR on the RACE reads. Here the sample spans 190,000 or so distinct CDR3 sequences, nearly 30% being singletons. The sample was whole blood, taken in connection with sensitization to the hapten diphenylcyclopropenone (DPC). The receptor set was obtained from a woman under 40 with alopecia areata. Some clones in this sample may be carry-over from other donors' samples. Both conserved end residues are trimmed from each CDR3. Each record gives: CDR3 protein, clone size, V gene, D gene. A D gene is named only where the DNA matches it firmly. For some rows the clone size is stated as once, few or many, or as a class when expanded; others skip it.

CDR3 protein: ASSQASFSGNTIY; clone size: few; V gene: TRBV4-1; D gene: .
CDR3 protein: ASSLVGQGSPLH; clone size: .; V gene: TRBV12-3/TRBV12-4; D gene: .
CDR3 protein: ASSSGTSAEAF; clone size: .; V gene: TRBV6-1; D gene: .
CDR3 protein: ASSLTEAASYEQY; clone size: .; V gene: TRBV5-1; D gene: .
CDR3 protein: ASLQDSSYEQY; clone size: .; V gene: TRBV28; D gene: .
CDR3 protein: ASKELKNTEAF; clone size: .; V gene: TRBV6-6; D gene: .
CDR3 protein: ASMVGALSEQY; clone size: .; V gene: TRBV6-1; D gene: .
CDR3 protein: SASSTGMNTEAF; clone size: few; V gene: TRBV20-1; D gene: TRBD1
CDR3 protein: SVGTSGATGELF; clone size: few; V gene: TRBV29-1; D gene: TRBD2
CDR3 protein: ASSSRQGRGYEQY; clone size: .; V gene: TRBV7-9; D gene: TRBD1
CDR3 protein: ASSRRDRAPYEQY; clone size: .; V gene: TRBV7-2; D gene: TRBD1
CDR3 protein: ASSESGRGEQF; clone size: many; V gene: TRBV6-1; D gene: TRBD2
CDR3 protein: ASSQDFGDASYGYT; clone size: .; V gene: TRBV4-3; D gene: .
CDR3 protein: ASSLYRGGGESD; clone size: .; V gene: TRBV28; D gene: .
CDR3 protein: ATEDEREGRAAEAF; clone size: .; V gene: TRBV10-3; D gene: .
CDR3 protein: ARTSTGRGF; clone size: .; V gene: TRBV2; D gene: TRBD1
CDR3 protein: ASTPDGTTAY; clone size: .; V gene: TRBV28; D gene: TRBD2
CDR3 protein: ASRRPPVETQY; clone size: few; V gene: TRBV5-8; D gene: .
CDR3 protein: ASSHTRDFQETQY; clone size: .; V gene: TRBV4-1; D gene: .
CDR3 protein: SASQGVTDTQY; clone size: many; V gene: TRBV20-1; D gene: .
CDR3 protein: ASGLYLAGVTGELF; clone size: many; V gene: TRBV12-5; D gene: TRBD2
CDR3 protein: SVLVAGGLTGELF; clone size: few; V gene: TRBV29-1; D gene: TRBD2
CDR3 protein: ASSSTGSAEAF; clone size: few; V gene: TRBV6-2/TRBV6-3; D gene: .
CDR3 protein: ASSLGVANYGYT; clone size: .; V gene: TRBV5-1; D gene: .
CDR3 protein: ASSQVYTDREAF; clone size: few; V gene: TRBV4-1; D gene: .
CDR3 protein: SVEDRGYGYT; clone size: few; V gene: TRBV29-1; D gene: .
CDR3 protein: ASSLDGGLVSGYT; clone size: .; V gene: TRBV7-9; D gene: .
CDR3 protein: ASSSFDSNQPQH; clone size: many; V gene: TRBV10-2; D gene: .
CDR3 protein: SVPSRLAGGRTQY; clone size: many; V gene: TRBV29-1; D gene: TRBD2
CDR3 protein: AISEPSGHRDYNEQF; clone size: .; V gene: TRBV10-3; D gene: .
CDR3 protein: SVVPEAF; clone size: .; V gene: TRBV29-1; D gene: .
CDR3 protein: ASSVEPRGDTEAF; clone size: few; V gene: TRBV9; D gene: .
CDR3 protein: SVESAHGTSNEKLF; clone size: .; V gene: TRBV29-1; D gene: .
CDR3 protein: ASTLLLNTDTQY; clone size: few; V gene: TRBV2; D gene: .
CDR3 protein: ASRGQGISTDTQY; clone size: .; V gene: TRBV2; D gene: TRBD1
CDR3 protein: ASSQVSDQPQH; clone size: .; V gene: TRBV3-1; D gene: .
CDR3 protein: SAREGRGLGGYT; clone size: .; V gene: TRBV20-1; D gene: TRBD1
CDR3 protein: ASSYSDIDQPQH; clone size: few; V gene: TRBV6-2/TRBV6-3; D gene: .
CDR3 protein: ASTQGGTGGYEKLF; clone size: few; V gene: TRBV28; D gene: TRBD1
CDR3 protein: ASSPRLAGNTGELF; clone size: many; V gene: TRBV18; D gene: TRBD2